These T cell receptor beta chains were read from a single sample in a study of blood T cells in healthy people across ages. TCRdb recomputed calls from the 5' RACE reads with MiXCR, one row per CDR3 protein. The profile covers more than 750,000 distinct CDR3 sequences, with 25% to 30% appearing a single time and about 9.4% taken by the ten largest. The sample was also linked to a second study, of T cells of mothers and their children.

Input material: blood. These receptor sequences come from a woman aged 35 to 49 in good health. The conserved cysteine and the conserved F or W are not part of the CDR3 here.

j_call | v_call | cdr3_aa
TRBJ2-2 | TRBV12-3/TRBV12-4 | ASSQTLLNTGELF
TRBJ2-3 | TRBV2 | VSSGVYDTDTQY
TRBJ2-7 | TRBV29-1 | SVESGTGLYEQY
TRBJ2-5 | TRBV12-3/TRBV12-4 | ASSLAGGALLETQY
TRBJ1-5 | TRBV27 | ASSFSQGRQPQH
TRBJ2-5 | TRBV12-3/TRBV12-4 | ASSFGLSGGLQETQY
TRBJ1-1 | TRBV28 | ASTSGGSNTEAF
TRBJ1-1 | TRBV9 | ASSATNTEAF
TRBJ1-4 | TRBV6-5 | ASRSPGQANEKLF
TRBJ1-2 | TRBV7-2 | ASRPRGDSLFYGYT
TRBJ2-7 | TRBV4-1 | ASSHDRQGSYEQY
TRBJ2-7 | TRBV3-1 | ASSQQGFSYEQY
TRBJ2-4 | TRBV7-8 | ASSSAGGMRTKNIQY
TRBJ2-7 | TRBV9 | ASSVWASGGNEQY
TRBJ2-1 | TRBV7-9 | ASTQTVNEQF
TRBJ2-1 | TRBV7-3 | ASSLGGSGTGGYNEQF
TRBJ2-5 | TRBV6-5 | ASRTGQGETQY
TRBJ2-2 | TRBV18 | ASSPGLRTGELF
TRBJ2-5 | TRBV12-3/TRBV12-4 | ASRGLAETQETQY
TRBJ1-5 | TRBV6-6 | ATRKGDFNQPQH
TRBJ2-5 | TRBV5-1 | ASRPAGQGVEAQY
TRBJ1-2 | TRBV6-1 | ASSETTGTGGYT
TRBJ2-7 | TRBV6-6 | ASSLGTGPPYEQY
TRBJ2-5 | TRBV6-2/TRBV6-3 | ASSYPRLGDDQETQY
TRBJ2-3 | TRBV28 | ASSLSDRGVRDTQY
TRBJ2-4 | TRBV5-4 | ASSLGTGLADLAKNIQY
TRBJ2-1 | TRBV29-1 | SVDRDRYNEQF
TRBJ2-1 | TRBV5-1 | ASSQRLAPNERF
TRBJ2-2 | TRBV4-3 | ASSQLTGDTGELF
TRBJ1-5 | TRBV4-1 | ASSQEGYSNQPQH
TRBJ2-5 | TRBV5-1 | ASSLAPGGQETQY
TRBJ2-7 | TRBV7-9 | ASTKNSGAPYERY
TRBJ2-1 | TRBV27 | ASSLLSGLAHYNEQF